This T cell receptor (beta chain) was observed in a study of T cells after posttransplantation cyclophosphamide. This table comes from immunoSEQ multiplex PCR, and its TCRdb copy is limited to in-frame clones, with some not included. The sample lists about 16,000 clones, around 94% occurring once. Germline V CDR1 and CDR2: SGDLS, YYNGEE. The CDR3 has 15 residues. V was pared by 7 bases and J by 4 bases, with 10 bases of the junction left unmatched. The naive gate required viable CD3+CD4+ or CD3+CD8+ cells with CCR7+CD45RA+CD45RO-CD95-CD27+CD28+ phenotype. The sample consisted of naive CD4+ T cells sorted from blood. The sequence came from a woman between 50 and 59 years old in good health and a related stem cell transplant donor. The rearrangement links TRBV9 to TRBJ2-5; 10 nucleotides align to TRBD2. This CDR3 reads CASSRAGGNPETQYF. The CDR3 coding sequence is TGTGCCAGCTCCCGAGCGGGAGGGAATCCAGAGACCCAGTACTTC. Together with reference TRBV9 and TRBJ2-5, the CDR3 gives the full variable domain: DSGVTQTPKHLITATGQRVTLRCSPRSGDLSVYWYQQSLDQGLQFLIQYYNGEERAKGNILERFSAQQFPDLHSELNLSSLELGDSALYFCASSRAGGNPETQYFGPGTRLLVL.